Listed below are T cell receptor beta chains from one sample, sequenced in a study of neurological immune-mediated disorders. One entry per CDR3 protein, called by TCRdb with MiXCR from the 5' RACE reads. The table records more than 50,000 distinct CDR3 sequences, 3.7% of them present only once. Specimen: PBMCs. The receptor source for this set is a woman between 50 and 59 years old with multiple sclerosis. The CDR3 runs from the conserved cysteine through the conserved F or W. A D gene is named only where the DNA matches it firmly. Only part of the rows carry a size: once, few, many, or a class if the clone is expanded.

DNA,CDR3,V,size,D,J
TGCGCCAGCAGCGAGGGGATCTCTAATTCACCCCTCCACTTT,CASSEGISNSPLHF,TRBV4-3,many,NA,TRBJ1-6
TGTGCCAGCGGCGGGGTCCAGGGGGCGGACACCGGGGAGCTGTTTTTT,CASGGVQGADTGELFF,TRBV7-9,NA,TRBD1,TRBJ2-2
TGCAGTGCTACCCATACCAATGAGCAGTTCTTC,CSATHTNEQFF,TRBV20-1,many,NA,TRBJ2-1
TGCGCCAGCAGCCTCGGACAGGGGGGAAACACCATATATTTT,CASSLGQGGNTIYF,TRBV5-1,many,TRBD1,TRBJ1-3
TGTGCCAGCAGTTACCGCGGCAGGACCTACGAGCAGTACTTC,CASSYRGRTYEQYF,TRBV6-2/TRBV6-3,few,NA,TRBJ2-7
TGCGCCAGCAGCCCCGATGGGACTACCAATGAGCAGTTCTTC,CASSPDGTTNEQFF,TRBV5-1,many,TRBD2,TRBJ2-1
TGTGCCATCAGGGGGGGAGAAGATGAAAAACTGTTTTTT,CAIRGGEDEKLFF,TRBV10-3,many,NA,TRBJ1-4
TGTGCCAGCAGTTTACACACCGGGACTACGGTCAATGGCTACACCTTC,CASSLHTGTTVNGYTF,TRBV6-2/TRBV6-3,many,NA,TRBJ1-2
TGCGCCAGCAGCTCTACAGGAACTTGGGGACAGCCCCAGCATTTT,CASSSTGTWGQPQHF,TRBV5-1,many,NA,TRBJ1-5
TGTGCCAGCAGTTCGAAGACTAGCGGGAGCTACGAGCAGTACTTC,CASSSKTSGSYEQYF,TRBV6-6,many,TRBD2,TRBJ2-7